The clone carrying this T cell receptor beta chain showed up many times. No antigen is known for it. V dropped 1 base and J dropped 2 bases, with 9 bases sitting between them. The CDR3 is made up of 15 amino acids. Germline assignment: CDR1 GTSNPN and CDR2 SVGIG (reference sequence). These data belong to a study of CD8+CD57+ T cells in acquired aplastic anemia. Study context: The mean DNA yield obtained from sorted CD4+ and CD8+ cells came to 3 to 3.5 ug. Study results and limitations: A significant difference in CD8+ Simpson's diversity between patients and controls was not found. A set of about 28 CD8+ CDR3 sequences was shared between patients and controls, and these sequences appeared highly expressed in patients.

Genomic DNA acted as the template from which TCR beta VDJ combination and CDR3 sequence profiling were carried out. TCRdb redid the calling of the reads with MiXCR, one entry per CDR3 protein. This table holds about 270,000 distinct CDR3 sequences, roughly half found once. The sequenced sample consisted of sorted CD4+, CD8+, or CD8+CD57+ T cells (not recorded which) from PBMCs. J is TRBJ1-6 and V is TRBV30; D is uncertain. The TCR comes from a human donor with severe aplastic anemia or a healthy control (not recorded which). CDR3 region: CAWSESGPYNSPLHF. In DNA form, the CDR3 reads TGTGCCTGGAGTGAATCTGGACCCTATAATTCACCCCTCCACTTT.